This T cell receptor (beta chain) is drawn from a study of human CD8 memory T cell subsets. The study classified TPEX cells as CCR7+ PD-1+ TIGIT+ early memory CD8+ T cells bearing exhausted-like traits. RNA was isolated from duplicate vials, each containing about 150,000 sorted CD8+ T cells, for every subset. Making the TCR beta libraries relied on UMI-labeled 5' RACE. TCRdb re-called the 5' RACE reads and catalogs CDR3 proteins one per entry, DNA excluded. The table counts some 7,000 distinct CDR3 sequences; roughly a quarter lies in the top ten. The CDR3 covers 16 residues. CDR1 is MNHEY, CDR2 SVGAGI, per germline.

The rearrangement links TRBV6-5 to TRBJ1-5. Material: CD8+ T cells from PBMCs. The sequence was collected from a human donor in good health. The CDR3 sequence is CASSYSNPRANQPQHF.